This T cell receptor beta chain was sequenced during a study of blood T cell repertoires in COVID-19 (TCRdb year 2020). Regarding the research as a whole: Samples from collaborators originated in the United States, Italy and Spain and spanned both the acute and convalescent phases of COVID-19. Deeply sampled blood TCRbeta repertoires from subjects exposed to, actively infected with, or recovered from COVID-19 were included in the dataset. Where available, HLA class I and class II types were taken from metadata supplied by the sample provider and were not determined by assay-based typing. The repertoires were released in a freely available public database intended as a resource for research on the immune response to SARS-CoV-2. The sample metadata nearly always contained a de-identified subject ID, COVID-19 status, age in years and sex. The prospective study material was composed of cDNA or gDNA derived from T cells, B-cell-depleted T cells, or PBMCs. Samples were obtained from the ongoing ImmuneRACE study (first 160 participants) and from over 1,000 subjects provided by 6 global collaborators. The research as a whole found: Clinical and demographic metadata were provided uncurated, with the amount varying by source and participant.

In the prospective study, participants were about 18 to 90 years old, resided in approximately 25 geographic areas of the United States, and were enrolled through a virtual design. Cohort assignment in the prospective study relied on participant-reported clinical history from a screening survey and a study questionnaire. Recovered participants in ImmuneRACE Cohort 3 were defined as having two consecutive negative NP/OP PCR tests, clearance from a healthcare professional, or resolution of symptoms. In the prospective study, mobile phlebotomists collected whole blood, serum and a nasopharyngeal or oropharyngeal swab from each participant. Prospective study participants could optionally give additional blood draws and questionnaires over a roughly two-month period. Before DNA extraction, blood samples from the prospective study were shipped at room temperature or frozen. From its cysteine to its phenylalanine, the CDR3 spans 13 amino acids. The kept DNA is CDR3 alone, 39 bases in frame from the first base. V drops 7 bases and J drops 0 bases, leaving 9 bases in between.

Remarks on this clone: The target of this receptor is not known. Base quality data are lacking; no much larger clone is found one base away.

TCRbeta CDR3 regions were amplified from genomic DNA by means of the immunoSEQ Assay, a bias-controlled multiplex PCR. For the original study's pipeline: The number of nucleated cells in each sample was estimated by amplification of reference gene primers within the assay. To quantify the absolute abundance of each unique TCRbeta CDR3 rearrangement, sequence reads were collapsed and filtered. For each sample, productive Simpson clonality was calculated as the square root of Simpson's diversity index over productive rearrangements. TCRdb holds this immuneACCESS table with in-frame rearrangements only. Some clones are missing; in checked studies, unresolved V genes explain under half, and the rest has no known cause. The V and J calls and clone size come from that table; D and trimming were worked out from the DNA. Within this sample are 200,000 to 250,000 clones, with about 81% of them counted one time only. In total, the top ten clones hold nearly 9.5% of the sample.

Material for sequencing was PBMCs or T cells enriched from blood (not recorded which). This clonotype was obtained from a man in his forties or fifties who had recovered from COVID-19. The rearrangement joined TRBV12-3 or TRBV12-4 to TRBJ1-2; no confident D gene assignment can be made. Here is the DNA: TGTGCCAGCAACGCCGGAGCTAACTATGGCTACACCTTC. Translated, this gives CASNAGANYGYTF.